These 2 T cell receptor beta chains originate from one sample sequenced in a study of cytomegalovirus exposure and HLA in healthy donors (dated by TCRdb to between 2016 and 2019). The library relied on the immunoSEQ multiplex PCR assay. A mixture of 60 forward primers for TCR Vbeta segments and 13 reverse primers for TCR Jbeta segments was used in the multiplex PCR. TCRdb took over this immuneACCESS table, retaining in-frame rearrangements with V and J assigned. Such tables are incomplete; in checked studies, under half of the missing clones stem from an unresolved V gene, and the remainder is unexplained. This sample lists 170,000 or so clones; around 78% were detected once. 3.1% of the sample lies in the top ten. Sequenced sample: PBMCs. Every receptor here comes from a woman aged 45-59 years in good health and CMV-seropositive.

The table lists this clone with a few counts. CDR3 sequence: CASSQPGAGQPQHF. DNA for the CDR3: TGTGCCAGCAGCCAGCCAGGGGCCGGTCAGCCCCAGCATTTT. This chain uses TRBV6-1 with TRBJ1-5; D might be TRBD1 (6 bases). Germline loops: CDR1 MNHNS, CDR2 SASEGT. CDR3 length: 14 residues. Trimming cost V 6 bases and J 6 bases, with 15 bases left between them.

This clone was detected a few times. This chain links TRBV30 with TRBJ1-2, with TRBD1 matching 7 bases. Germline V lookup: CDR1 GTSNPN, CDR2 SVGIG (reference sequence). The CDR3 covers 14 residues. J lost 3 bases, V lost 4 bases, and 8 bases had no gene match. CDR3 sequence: CAWMWDSSHYGYTF. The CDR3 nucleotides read TGTGCCTGGATGTGGGACAGTAGTCACTATGGCTACACCTTC.